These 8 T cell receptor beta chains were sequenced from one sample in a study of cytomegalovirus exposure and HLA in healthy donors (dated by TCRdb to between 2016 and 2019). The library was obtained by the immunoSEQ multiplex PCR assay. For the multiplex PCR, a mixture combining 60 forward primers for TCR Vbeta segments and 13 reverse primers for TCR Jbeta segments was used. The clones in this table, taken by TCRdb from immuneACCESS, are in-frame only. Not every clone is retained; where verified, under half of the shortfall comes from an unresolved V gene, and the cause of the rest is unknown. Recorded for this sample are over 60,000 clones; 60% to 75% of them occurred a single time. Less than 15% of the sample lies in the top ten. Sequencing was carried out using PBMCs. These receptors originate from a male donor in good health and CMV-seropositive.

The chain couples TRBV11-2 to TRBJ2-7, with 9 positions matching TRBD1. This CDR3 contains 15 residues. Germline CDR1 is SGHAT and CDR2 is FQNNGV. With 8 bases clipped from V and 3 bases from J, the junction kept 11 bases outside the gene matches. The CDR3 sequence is CASRSFGTGNYEQYF. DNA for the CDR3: TGTGCCAGCCGGTCTTTTGGGACAGGGAACTACGAGCAGTACTTC.

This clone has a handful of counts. CDR3 bases: TGTGCCAGCAGCACCGAGACTAGCGTATACAATGAGCAGTTCTTC. As protein: CASSTETSVYNEQFF. This chain joins TRBV6-5 and TRBJ2-1; the match to TRBD2 covers 8 bases. The CDR3 sequence is 15 residues long. V lost 6 bases, J lost 4 bases, and 8 bases stayed unmatched. CDR1 and CDR2 from the germline V gene are MNHEY and SVGAGI.

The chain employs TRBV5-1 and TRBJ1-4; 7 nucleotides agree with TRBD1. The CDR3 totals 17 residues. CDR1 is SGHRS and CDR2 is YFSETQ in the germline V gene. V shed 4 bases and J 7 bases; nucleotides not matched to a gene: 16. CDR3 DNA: TGCGCCAGCAGCAAAACATCCAGGGGGTCCGTGTCTGAAAAACTGTTTTTT. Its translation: CASSKTSRGSVSEKLFF.

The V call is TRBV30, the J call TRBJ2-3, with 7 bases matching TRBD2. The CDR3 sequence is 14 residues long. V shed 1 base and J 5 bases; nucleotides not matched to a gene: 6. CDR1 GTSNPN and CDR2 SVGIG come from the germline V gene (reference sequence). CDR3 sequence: CAWSDLGGEDTQYF. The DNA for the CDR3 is TGTGCCTGGAGTGACCTGGGGGGGGAAGATACGCAGTATTTT.

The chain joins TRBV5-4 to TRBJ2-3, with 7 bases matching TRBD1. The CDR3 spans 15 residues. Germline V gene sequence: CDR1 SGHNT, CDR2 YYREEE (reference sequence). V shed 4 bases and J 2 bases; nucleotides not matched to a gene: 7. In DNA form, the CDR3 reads TGTGCCAGCAGCCCCGGGACAGCACCCACAGATACGCAGTATTTT. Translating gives CASSPGTAPTDTQYF. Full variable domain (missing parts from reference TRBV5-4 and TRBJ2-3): ETGVTQSPTHLIKTRGQQVTLRCSSQSGHNTVSWYQQALGQGPQFIFQYYREEENGRGNFPPRFSGLQFPNYSSELNVNALELDDSALYLCASSPGTAPTDTQYFGPGTRLTVL.

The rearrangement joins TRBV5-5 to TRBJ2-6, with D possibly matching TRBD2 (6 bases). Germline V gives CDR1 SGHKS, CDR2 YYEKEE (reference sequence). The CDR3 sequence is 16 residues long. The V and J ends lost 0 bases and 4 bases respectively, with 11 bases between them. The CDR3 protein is CASSLAAGTGANVLTF. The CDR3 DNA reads TGTGCCAGCAGCTTGGCCGCGGGGACGGGGGCCAACGTCCTGACTTTC.

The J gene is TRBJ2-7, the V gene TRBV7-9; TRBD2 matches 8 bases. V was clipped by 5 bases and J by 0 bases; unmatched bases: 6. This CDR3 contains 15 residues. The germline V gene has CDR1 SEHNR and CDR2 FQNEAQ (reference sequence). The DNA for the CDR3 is TGTGCCAGCAGCCAAATAGCGGGACTCTCCTACGAGCAGTACTTC. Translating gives CASSQIAGLSYEQYF.

This chain's CDR3 is CASSEVPALNTEAFF. In nucleotides, the CDR3 is TGTGCCAGCAGTGAGGTCCCAGCGTTGAACACTGAAGCTTTCTTT. The chain recombines TRBV6-1 with TRBJ1-1; D is unclear. Germline V gives CDR1 MNHNS, CDR2 SASEGT. The CDR3 consists of 15 residues. V gave up 3 bases and J gave up 0 bases, with 11 bases separating them.